The T cell receptor beta chain described here comes from a study of CD8 T cells in Susac syndrome. Trimming stripped 7 bases from V and 7 bases from J, with 8 bases between. This CDR3 region has 11 residues. Germline assignment: CDR1 MGHDK and CDR2 SYGVNS. Study-wide findings and caveats: Susac syndrome CD8+ repertoires were clonally expanded, most strongly in CD8+ TEMRA cells.

TCR beta sequences were obtained from blood CD8+ and CD4+ T cells. CD8+ and CD4+ T cells were negatively isolated; TEMRA cells were FACS-enriched. Points on this clonotype: Its cognate antigen is unknown.

When the RNA was reverse transcribed, random hexamers were used with an input of about 0.45 to 1 ug. From the immunoSEQ multiplex PCR reads, TCRdb called clonotypes with MiXCR, one entry per CDR3 protein. The sample has 65,000 to 100,000 distinct CDR3 sequences; around 96% are singletons. The rearrangement uses TRBV25-1 and TRBJ2-1; D uncertain. Specimen: CD8+ T cells from PBMCs. This sequence was found in a human donor with Susac syndrome. The CDR3, as DNA: TGTGCCAGCATAGGGTTGAATGAGCAGTTCTTC. This gives the protein CASIGLNEQFF.